A selection of T cell receptor beta chains follows, all from one sample in a study of Ad26.COV2.S vaccination and SARS-CoV-2 variants. TCRdb keeps only in-frame clones here, not all; method: immunoSEQ multiplex PCR. Counted here are roughly 450,000 clones, 75% to 95% occurring once; the ten biggest clones make up 12%. This sample comprised peripheral blood, obtained in a trial of Ad26.COV2.S vaccine versus placebo. These receptors were obtained from a person aged 18 to 65 who received the Ad26.COV2.S COVID-19 vaccine or a placebo. Each CDR3 is given without its conserved first and last residue. The order of the fields is V gene, J gene, CDR3 protein.

v_gene: TRBV7-2
j_gene: TRBJ1-5
CDR3aa: ASSPVPNSNQPQH

v_gene: TRBV27
j_gene: TRBJ1-1
CDR3aa: ASLPDSLNTEAF

v_gene: TRBV18
j_gene: TRBJ1-4
CDR3aa: ASSLQGKNEKLF

v_gene: TRBV7-9
j_gene: TRBJ2-5
CDR3aa: ASSSRTEPYEETQY

v_gene: TRBV5-6
j_gene: TRBJ2-7
CDR3aa: ASSLGDPYEQY

v_gene: TRBV7-9
j_gene: TRBJ2-2
CDR3aa: ASSSGWAGELF

v_gene: TRBV28
j_gene: TRBJ1-1
CDR3aa: ASSPPDRGPWAF

v_gene: TRBV27
j_gene: TRBJ2-7
CDR3aa: ASSLQGGGEQY

v_gene: TRBV6-6
j_gene: TRBJ1-4
CDR3aa: ASSYRANEKLF

v_gene: TRBV5-1
j_gene: TRBJ2-1
CDR3aa: ASSLGQGGEQF

v_gene: TRBV27
j_gene: TRBJ2-7
CDR3aa: ASSPTPGPHYEQY

v_gene: TRBV10-3
j_gene: TRBJ1-3
CDR3aa: AISDGTGRRASGNTIY

v_gene: TRBV7-8
j_gene: TRBJ2-1
CDR3aa: ASSLGARAGGPYEQF

v_gene: TRBV4-2
j_gene: TRBJ1-5
CDR3aa: ASSQRPGSNQPQH

v_gene: TRBV25-1
j_gene: TRBJ1-1
CDR3aa: ASSEDTGGVYPEAF

v_gene: TRBV10-3
j_gene: TRBJ2-7
CDR3aa: AISAQGAPEQY

v_gene: TRBV10-1
j_gene: TRBJ2-3
CDR3aa: ASSPLTSGATDTQY

v_gene: TRBV24-1
j_gene: TRBJ1-2
CDR3aa: ATSDPGTGVGYT

v_gene: TRBV28
j_gene: TRBJ2-7
CDR3aa: ASSKGLDIRRSSYEQY

v_gene: TRBV21-1
j_gene: TRBJ1-1
CDR3aa: ASSKVRAF

v_gene: TRBV5-1
j_gene: TRBJ2-7
CDR3aa: ASSLLSGSSYEQY

v_gene: TRBV7-2
j_gene: TRBJ2-7
CDR3aa: ASSLVAGAYEQY

v_gene: TRBV18
j_gene: TRBJ1-6
CDR3aa: ATTGESFNSPLH

v_gene: TRBV28
j_gene: TRBJ2-7
CDR3aa: ASLPTGTYEQY

v_gene: TRBV20-1
j_gene: TRBJ1-3
CDR3aa: SALTGNTIY

v_gene: TRBV7-2
j_gene: TRBJ2-5
CDR3aa: ASIRTSGTQETQY

v_gene: TRBV7-2
j_gene: TRBJ1-3
CDR3aa: ASSSGVSGNTIY

v_gene: TRBV19
j_gene: TRBJ2-7
CDR3aa: ASSAQGVSYEQY

v_gene: TRBV19
j_gene: TRBJ1-1
CDR3aa: ASSTYSGGNTEAF

v_gene: TRBV25-1
j_gene: TRBJ2-3
CDR3aa: ASSLQGVTDTQY

v_gene: TRBV3-1/TRBV3-2
j_gene: TRBJ2-5
CDR3aa: ASSQVEEYQETQY

v_gene: TRBV6-5
j_gene: TRBJ1-6
CDR3aa: ASSSRVNSPLH

v_gene: TRBV7-6
j_gene: TRBJ1-5
CDR3aa: ASSLKSPAFEPQH

v_gene: TRBV7-2
j_gene: TRBJ1-3
CDR3aa: ASSFDLGLGNTIY

v_gene: TRBV14
j_gene: TRBJ2-1
CDR3aa: ASSPKHLGANNEQF

v_gene: TRBV29-1
j_gene: TRBJ1-2
CDR3aa: SVVQGQSYGYT

v_gene: TRBV6-5
j_gene: TRBJ1-1
CDR3aa: ASSPQGGYTEAF

v_gene: TRBV5-8
j_gene: TRBJ2-1
CDR3aa: ASKVGYNEQF

v_gene: TRBV4-1
j_gene: TRBJ2-3
CDR3aa: ASSRGRASTDTQY

v_gene: TRBV12-5
j_gene: TRBJ1-5
CDR3aa: ASGLVQGTNQPQH

v_gene: TRBV30
j_gene: TRBJ2-3
CDR3aa: AWSLTSDTQY

v_gene: TRBV5-1
j_gene: TRBJ2-7
CDR3aa: ASSLRTGTTYEQY

v_gene: TRBV30
j_gene: TRBJ1-3
CDR3aa: AWSPSGGNTIY

v_gene: TRBV18
j_gene: TRBJ1-1
CDR3aa: ASSPPAVGTGTEAF

v_gene: TRBV7-6
j_gene: TRBJ2-5
CDR3aa: ASSLLSIERETQETQY

v_gene: TRBV11-2
j_gene: TRBJ2-7
CDR3aa: ASSLELDREQY

v_gene: TRBV6-5
j_gene: TRBJ2-1
CDR3aa: ASSAGVAYNEQF

v_gene: TRBV4-3
j_gene: TRBJ1-5
CDR3aa: ASSQDTGGSGQPQH

v_gene: TRBV3-1/TRBV3-2
j_gene: TRBJ1-3
CDR3aa: ASSQRMSGNTIY

v_gene: TRBV28
j_gene: TRBJ2-3
CDR3aa: ASSGAPLAGLITASTDTQY